The subject of this entry is one T cell receptor (beta chain). Methods used by the authors: Amplification of reference gene primers was used by the study to estimate nucleated cell counts. Using immunoSEQ multiplex PCR, the repertoire was profiled, and TCRdb retains in-frame clones only, with some absent. The DNA was the basis for D and trimming; V, J and clone size are from that table. The sample lists about 170,000 clones; about four fifths were seen once. The data were obtained in a study of blood T cell repertoires in COVID-19. Study-level information: T cells, B-cell-depleted T cells, or PBMCs supplied cDNA or gDNA.

Germline CDR1 MDHEN, CDR2 SYDVKM. V was pared by 7 bases and J by 1 base, with 11 bases between. The length of the CDR3 is 13 residues. This chain uses TRBV28 with TRBJ2-7, with D uncertain. The sequenced sample consisted of peripheral blood. The sequence was obtained from a woman in her seventies who had recovered from COVID-19. In DNA form, the CDR3 reads TGTGCCAGCACCTCCCACGGGTCCTACGAGCAGTACTTC. This gives the protein CASTSHGSYEQYF.